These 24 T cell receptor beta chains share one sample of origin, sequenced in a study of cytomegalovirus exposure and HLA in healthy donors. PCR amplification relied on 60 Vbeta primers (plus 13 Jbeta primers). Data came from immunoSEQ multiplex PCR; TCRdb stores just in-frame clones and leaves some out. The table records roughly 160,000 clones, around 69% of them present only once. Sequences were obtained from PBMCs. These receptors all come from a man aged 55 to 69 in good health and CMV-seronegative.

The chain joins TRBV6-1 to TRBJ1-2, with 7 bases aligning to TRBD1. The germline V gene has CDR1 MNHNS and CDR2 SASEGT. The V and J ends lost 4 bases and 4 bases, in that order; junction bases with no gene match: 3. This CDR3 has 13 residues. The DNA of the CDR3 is TGTGCCAGCAGTGTGGGACAGATCTATGGCTACACCTTC. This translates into CASSVGQIYGYTF.

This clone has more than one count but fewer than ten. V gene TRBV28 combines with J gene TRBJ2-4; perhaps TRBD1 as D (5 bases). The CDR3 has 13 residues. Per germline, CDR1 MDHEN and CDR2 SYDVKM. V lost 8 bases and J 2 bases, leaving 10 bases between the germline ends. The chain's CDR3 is CASLGHPKNIQYF. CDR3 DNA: TGTGCCAGCCTGGGGCATCCCAAAAACATTCAGTACTTC.

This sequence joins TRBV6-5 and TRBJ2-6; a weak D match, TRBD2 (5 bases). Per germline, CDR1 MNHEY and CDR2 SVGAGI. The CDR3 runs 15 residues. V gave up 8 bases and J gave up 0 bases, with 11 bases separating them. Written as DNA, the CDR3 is TGTGCCAGCGTAGGGAGTCACTCTGGGGCCAACGTCCTGACTTTC. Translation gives CASVGSHSGANVLTF.

The CDR3 coding sequence is TGTGCCAGCAGTTTATCGTCAGGGGGAGGCAAAAACATTCAGTACTTC. It codes for CASSLSSGGGKNIQYF. The chain couples TRBV27 to TRBJ2-4, with D perhaps TRBD1 (7 bases). The CDR3 covers 16 residues. Trimming cost V 0 bases and J 3 bases, with 12 bases left between them. Germline CDR1 is MNHEY and CDR2 is SMNVEV (reference sequence).

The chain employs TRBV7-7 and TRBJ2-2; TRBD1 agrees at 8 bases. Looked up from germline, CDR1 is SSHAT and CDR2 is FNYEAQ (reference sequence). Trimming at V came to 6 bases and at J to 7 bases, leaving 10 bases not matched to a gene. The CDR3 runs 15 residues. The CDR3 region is CASRNDRGSGGELFF. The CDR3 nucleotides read TGTGCCAGCAGAAACGACAGGGGTTCGGGCGGGGAGCTGTTTTTT.

The CDR3 DNA sequence: TGTGCCAGCCGAGATTTAAGCTCCTACAATGAGCAGTTCTTC. Its protein is CASRDLSSYNEQFF. This sequence joins TRBV11-2 and TRBJ2-1; no clear D gene. Germline values: CDR1 SGHAT, CDR2 FQNNGV. CDR3 length: 14 residues. Deletions cut 8 bases from V and 0 bases from J, with 11 bases between. The full variable domain, with the rest looked up from reference TRBV11-2 and TRBJ2-1, is EAGVAQSPRYKIIEKRQSVAFWCNPISGHATLYWYQQILGQGPKLLIQFQNNGVVDDSQLPKDRFSAERLKGVDSTLKIQPAKLEDSAVYLCASRDLSSYNEQFFGPGTRLTVL.

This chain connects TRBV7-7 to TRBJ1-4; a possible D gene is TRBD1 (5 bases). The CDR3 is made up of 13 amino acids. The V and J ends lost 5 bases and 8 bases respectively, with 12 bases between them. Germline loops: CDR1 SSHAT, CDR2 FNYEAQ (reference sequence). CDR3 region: CASSQVAGEKLFF. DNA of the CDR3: TGTGCCAGCAGCCAGGTCGCAGGGGAAAAACTGTTTTTT.

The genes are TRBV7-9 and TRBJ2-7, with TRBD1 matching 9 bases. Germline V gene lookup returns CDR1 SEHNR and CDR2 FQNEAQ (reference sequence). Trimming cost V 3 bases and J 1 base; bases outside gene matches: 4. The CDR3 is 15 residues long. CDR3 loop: CASSLDRGGSYEQYF. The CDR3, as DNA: TGTGCCAGCAGCTTGGACAGGGGAGGGTCCTACGAGCAGTACTTC.

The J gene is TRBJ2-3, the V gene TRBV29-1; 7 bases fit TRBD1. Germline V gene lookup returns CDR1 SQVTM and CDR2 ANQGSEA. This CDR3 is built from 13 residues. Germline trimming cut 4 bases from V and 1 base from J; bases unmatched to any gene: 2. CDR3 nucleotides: TGCAGCGTTGTGACAGGGCGCACAGATACGCAGTATTTT. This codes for CSVVTGRTDTQYF.

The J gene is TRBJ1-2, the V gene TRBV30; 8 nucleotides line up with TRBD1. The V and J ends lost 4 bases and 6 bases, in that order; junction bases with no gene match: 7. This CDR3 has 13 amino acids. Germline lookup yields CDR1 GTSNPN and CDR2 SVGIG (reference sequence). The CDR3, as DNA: TGTGCCTGGACCCTACAGGGGGGTCATGGCTACACCTTC. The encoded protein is CAWTLQGGHGYTF.

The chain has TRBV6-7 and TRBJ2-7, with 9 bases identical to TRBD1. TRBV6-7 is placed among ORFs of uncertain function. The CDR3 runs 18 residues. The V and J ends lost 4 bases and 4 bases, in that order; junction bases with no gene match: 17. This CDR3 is CASSSPLPNRTGDYEQYF. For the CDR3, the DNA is TGTGCCAGCAGTTCACCCCTCCCGAACCGGACAGGGGATTACGAGCAGTACTTC.

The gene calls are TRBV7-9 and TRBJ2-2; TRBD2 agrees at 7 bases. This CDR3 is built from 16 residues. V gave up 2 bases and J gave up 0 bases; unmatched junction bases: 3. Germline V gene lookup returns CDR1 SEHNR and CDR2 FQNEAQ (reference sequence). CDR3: CASSLSSGANTGELFF. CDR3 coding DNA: TGTGCCAGCAGCTTATCCAGCGGGGCGAACACCGGGGAGCTGTTTTTT.

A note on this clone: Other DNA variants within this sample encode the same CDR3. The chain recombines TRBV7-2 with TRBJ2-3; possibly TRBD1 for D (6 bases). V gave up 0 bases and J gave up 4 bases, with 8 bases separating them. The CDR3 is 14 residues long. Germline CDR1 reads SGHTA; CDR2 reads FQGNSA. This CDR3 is CASSLAAGADTQYF. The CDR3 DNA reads TGTGCCAGCAGCTTAGCGGCAGGGGCAGATACGCAGTATTTT.

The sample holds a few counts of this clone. The CDR3 DNA is TGTGCCAGCTCACCGCCCGGGGGGAACACTGAAGCTTTCTTT. This gives the protein CASSPPGGNTEAFF. The chain is built from TRBV18 and TRBJ1-1, with D possibly TRBD1 on 5 matching bases. V lost 3 bases and J lost 1, with 9 bases in between. Germline V gene data show CDR1 as KGHSH and CDR2 as LQKENI. The CDR3 loop spans 14 amino acids.

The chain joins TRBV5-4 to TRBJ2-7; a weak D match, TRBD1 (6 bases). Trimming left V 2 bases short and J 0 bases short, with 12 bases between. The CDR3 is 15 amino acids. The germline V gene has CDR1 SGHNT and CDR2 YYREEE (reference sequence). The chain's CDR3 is CASSFETGRSYEQYF. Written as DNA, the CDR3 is TGTGCCAGCAGCTTTGAAACAGGGCGCTCCTACGAGCAGTACTTC.

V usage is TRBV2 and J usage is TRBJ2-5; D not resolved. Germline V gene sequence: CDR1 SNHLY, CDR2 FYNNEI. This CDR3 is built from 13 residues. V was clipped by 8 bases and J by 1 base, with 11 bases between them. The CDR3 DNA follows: TGTGCCAGCCTTTCCAGCGCCCAAGAGACCCAGTACTTC. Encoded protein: CASLSSAQETQYF.

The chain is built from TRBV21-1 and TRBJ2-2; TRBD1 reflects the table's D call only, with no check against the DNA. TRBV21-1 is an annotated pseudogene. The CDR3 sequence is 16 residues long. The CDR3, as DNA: TGTGCCAGCAGCAAATCCCCGGTTTCACAGACCGGGGAGCTGTTTTTT. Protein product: CASSKSPVSQTGELFF.

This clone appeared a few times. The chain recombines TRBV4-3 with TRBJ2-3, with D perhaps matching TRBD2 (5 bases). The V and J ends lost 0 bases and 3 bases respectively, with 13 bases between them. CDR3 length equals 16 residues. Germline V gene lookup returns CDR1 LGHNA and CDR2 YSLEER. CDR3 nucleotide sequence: TGCGCCAGCAGCCAAGATTGGCGCGGACTTACAGATACGCAGTATTTT. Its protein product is CASSQDWRGLTDTQYF.

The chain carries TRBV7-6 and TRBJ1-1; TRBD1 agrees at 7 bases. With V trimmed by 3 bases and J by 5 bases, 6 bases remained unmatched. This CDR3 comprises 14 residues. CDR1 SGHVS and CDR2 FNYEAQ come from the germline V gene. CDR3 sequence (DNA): TGTGCCAGCAGCTTTGACAGGGTCGGAACTGAAGCTTTCTTT. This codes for CASSFDRVGTEAFF.

This CDR3 reads CASSSERGSDTQYF. In DNA, the CDR3 is TGCGCCAGCAGTAGCGAGCGGGGTTCAGATACGCAGTATTTT. The genes are TRBV5-1 and TRBJ2-3; the match to TRBD2 covers 7 bases. Per the germline V gene, CDR1 is SGHRS and CDR2 is YFSETQ. The V segment lost 5 bases and the J segment 4 bases; nucleotides outside the gene matches: 7. The CDR3 is made up of 14 amino acids.

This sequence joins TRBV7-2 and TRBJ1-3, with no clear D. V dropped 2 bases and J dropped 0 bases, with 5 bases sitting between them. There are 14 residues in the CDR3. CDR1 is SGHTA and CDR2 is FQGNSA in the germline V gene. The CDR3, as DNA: TGTGCCAGCAGCTTAACAGTCTCTGGAAACACCATATATTTT. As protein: CASSLTVSGNTIYF.

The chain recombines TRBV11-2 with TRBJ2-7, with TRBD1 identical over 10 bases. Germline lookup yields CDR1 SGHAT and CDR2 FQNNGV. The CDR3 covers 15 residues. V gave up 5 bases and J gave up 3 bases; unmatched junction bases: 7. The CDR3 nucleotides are TGTGCCAGCAGCCCCCGGACAGGGGGTATCTACGAGCAGTACTTC. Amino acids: CASSPRTGGIYEQYF.

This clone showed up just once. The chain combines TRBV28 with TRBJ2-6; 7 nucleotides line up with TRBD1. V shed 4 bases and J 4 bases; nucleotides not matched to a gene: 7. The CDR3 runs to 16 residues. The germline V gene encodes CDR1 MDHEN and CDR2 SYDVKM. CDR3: CASSSFRGPGANVLTF. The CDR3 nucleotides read TGTGCCAGCAGTTCCTTTAGGGGGCCGGGGGCCAACGTCCTGACTTTC.

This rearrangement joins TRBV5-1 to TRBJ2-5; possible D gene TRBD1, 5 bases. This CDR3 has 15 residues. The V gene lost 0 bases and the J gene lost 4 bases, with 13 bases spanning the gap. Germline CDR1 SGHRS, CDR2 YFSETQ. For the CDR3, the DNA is TGCGCCAGCAGCTTGGGGCAGGGTAACCGAGAGACCCAGTACTTC. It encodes CASSLGQGNRETQYF.